The 14 T cell receptor beta chains below were found in one sample sequenced in a study of T cell repertoires in cytomegalovirus infection. Via MiXCR, TCRdb re-called the reads, giving one row per CDR3 protein. Of 300,000 to 400,000 distinct CDR3 sequences in the sample, 9.5% are singletons; the top ten hold about 3.9%. Sequencing used PBMCs. Every receptor here comes from a human donor in good health (CMV status not recorded). Some clones in this sample may be carry-over from other donors' samples.

This clonotype was observed a few times. The chain links TRBV6-2 or TRBV6-3 to TRBJ1-5; D uncertain. CDR3 length: 14 residues. The germline gives CDR1 MNHEY, CDR2 SVGEGT. V gave up 6 bases and J gave up 1 base, with 10 bases separating them. The CDR3 DNA sequence: TGTGCCAGCAGGCTCGGATTGAGCAATCAGCCCCAGCATTTT. Residues: CASRLGLSNQPQHF.

The sample holds a few counts of this clonotype. The gene calls are TRBV7-2 and TRBJ2-1, with TRBD2 identical over 7 bases. The CDR3 consists of 15 residues. Germline CDR1 SGHTA, CDR2 FQGNSA. Trimming cost V 1 base and J 8 bases; bases outside gene matches: 8. CDR3 loop: CASSLGGGGWDEQFF. The CDR3 DNA follows: TGTGCCAGCAGCTTAGGGGGGGGGGGATGGGATGAGCAGTTCTTC.

This clonotype has a count of ten or more. This sequence joins TRBV7-3 and TRBJ2-3; D may match TRBD1 or TRBD2 (5 bases each). The germline CDR1 and CDR2 sequences are SGHTA and FQGTGA. The germline V and J ends were trimmed by 2 bases and 6 bases, with 12 bases remaining between them. The CDR3 totals 14 residues. As DNA, the CDR3 is TGTGCCAGCAGCTTAGGGGGACCTGGGGATACGCAGTATTTT. The encoded protein is CASSLGGPGDTQYF.

This clonotype was observed at least ten times. The chain couples TRBV4-3 to TRBJ2-2; 8 bases are shared with TRBD1. The germline V gene has CDR1 LGHNA and CDR2 YSLEER. The CDR3 length is 15 residues. The ends lost 1 base at V and 7 bases at J; junction bases unmatched: 5. The CDR3 reads CASSQAQGAFGELFF. The CDR3, as DNA: TGCGCCAGCAGCCAAGCCCAGGGGGCTTTCGGGGAGCTGTTTTTT.

This clonotype occurred a few times. This chain uses TRBV7-2 with TRBJ2-5, with 12 bases identical to TRBD2. Germline-derived CDR1 and CDR2 are SGHTA and FQGNSA. The CDR3 covers 15 residues. Unmatched junction bases numbered 2, after V lost 0 bases and J lost 6 bases. The CDR3 protein is CASSLAGTSGQTQYF. The CDR3 region has the DNA TGTGCCAGCAGCTTAGCCGGGACTAGCGGGCAGACCCAGTACTTC.

As to this clonotype: A read error may be the cause here, since a much bigger clone is one base away. The V and J genes are TRBV7-9 and TRBJ1-1; unclear D gene. CDR1 and CDR2 from the germline V gene are SEHNR and FQNEAQ (reference sequence). The CDR3 totals 15 residues. With 7 bases removed from V and 0 bases from J, the gap between germline ends came to 15 bases. The CDR3 here is CASILEVRMNTEAFF. In DNA, the CDR3 is TGTGCCAGCATACTAGAGGTCAGGATGAACACTGAAGCTTTCTTT.

The V call is TRBV19, the J call TRBJ1-1; TRBD1 aligns across 10 bases. J gave up 4 bases and V 3 bases, and 2 bases lay outside the gene matches. Germline V lookup: CDR1 LNHDA, CDR2 SQIVND (reference sequence). This CDR3 has 14 residues. Written as DNA, the CDR3 is TGTGCCAGTAGTATGACAGGGGGCGGCACTGAAGCTTTCTTT. Residues: CASSMTGGGTEAFF.

This clonotype was counted many times. This chain uses TRBV4-3 with TRBJ2-5; no reliable D call. CDR1 is LGHNA, CDR2 YSLEER, per germline. V was shortened by 1 base and J by 4 bases, with 7 bases between the two germline ends. The CDR3 loop spans 13 amino acids. This CDR3 reads CASSQALRETQYF. The CDR3 DNA reads TGCGCCAGCAGCCAAGCGTTACGAGAGACCCAGTACTTC.

Ten or more counts support this clonotype. The rearrangement joins TRBV7-2 to TRBJ2-3; D gene ambiguous. V lost 1 base and J 3 bases, leaving 8 bases between the germline ends. The CDR3 length is 14 residues. Germline V gene lookup returns CDR1 SGHTA and CDR2 FQGNSA. CDR3: CASSLDVGTDTQYF. The CDR3 region has the DNA TGTGCCAGCAGCTTAGACGTTGGGACAGATACGCAGTATTTT.

This clonotype was found many times. The chain links TRBV24-1 to TRBJ2-5; 8 bases fit TRBD1. Germline V lookup: CDR1 KGHDR, CDR2 SFDVKD. This CDR3 spans 16 amino acids. Trimming cost V 4 bases and J 1 base; bases outside gene matches: 7. In nucleotides, the CDR3 is TGTGCCACCAGTGACCCGGGGACAGGAGCCCAAGAGACCCAGTACTTC. Translating gives CATSDPGTGAQETQYF.

As concerns this clonotype: One junction end does not reproduce the germline sequence, and a read error may be involved. This chain joins TRBV28 and TRBJ1-1; D possibly corresponds to TRBD1 (6 bases). This CDR3 comprises 20 residues. Germline-derived CDR1 and CDR2 are MDHEN and SYDVKM. The CDR3 region has the DNA TGTGCCAGCAGGTCCTACCTATTAAACAGGGTAGAGGGGGTGAACACTGAGGCTTTCTTT. Encoded protein: CASRSYLLNRVEGVNTEAFF.

This clonotype has only a few counts. The chain carries TRBV20-1 and TRBJ2-6; TRBD2 agrees at 13 bases. J was trimmed by 2 bases and V by 6 bases; bases with no gene match: 4. This CDR3 region has 16 residues. The germline V gene has CDR1 DFQATT and CDR2 SNEGSKA (reference sequence). CDR3: CSATSGRGAGANVLTF. CDR3 nucleotide sequence: TGCAGTGCAACTAGCGGGAGGGGAGCTGGGGCCAACGTCCTGACTTTC.

This chain uses TRBV7-4 with TRBJ2-7; D assignment may be TRBD1 or TRBD2 (6 bases each). The CDR3 is 13 residues long. Trimming cost V 5 bases and J 7 bases, with 15 bases left between them. Germline V lookup: CDR1 SGHVT, CDR2 SQSDAQ. The CDR3 region is CASSRDIREEQYF. The CDR3 bases are TGTGCCAGCAGCCGGGACATCCGGGAGGAGCAGTACTTC.

In this sample, this clonotype turned up many times. The chain employs TRBV7-2 and TRBJ2-7; D tentatively fits TRBD1 or TRBD2 (5 bases each). Germline loops: CDR1 SGHTA, CDR2 FQGNSA. Trimming cost V 1 base and J 4 bases, with 14 bases left between them. The CDR3 has 15 residues. The CDR3 loop reads CASSLELGDYYEQYF. The CDR3 DNA reads TGTGCCAGCAGCTTAGAGCTGGGGGATTATTACGAGCAGTACTTC.